Shown below are 15 T cell receptor beta chains from a single sample sequenced in a study of cytotoxic CD8 clonotypes in ibrutinib-treated CLL. Sequenced by immunoSEQ multiplex PCR; TCRdb stores in-frame clones only, minus some. Of some 290,000 clones detected, about 80% appear once; the ten largest clones hold more than 6%. The sequencing used PBMCs, collected before ibrutinib treatment. These receptor sequences come from a human donor with chronic lymphocytic leukemia.

This clone was recorded a few times. The chain combines TRBV2 with TRBJ2-7; perhaps TRBD1 as D (5 bases). The CDR3 runs to 12 residues. Germline V gene lookup returns CDR1 SNHLY and CDR2 FYNNEI. Trimming shortened V by 5 bases and J by 4 bases, and 9 bases separated the two germline ends. The CDR3 DNA follows: TGTGCCAGCAGTTCCCAGGGATACGAGCAGTACTTC. It yields the protein CASSSQGYEQYF. The full variable domain, its missing parts supplied by reference TRBV2 and TRBJ2-7, is EPEVTQTPSHQVTQMGQEVILRCVPISNHLYFYWYRQILGQKVEFLVSFYNNEISEKSEIFDDQFSVERPDGSNFTLKIRSTKLEDSAMYFCASSSQGYEQYFGPGTRLTVT.

V is TRBV5-1 and J is TRBJ2-7, with 7 positions matching TRBD2. CDR1 and CDR2 from the germline V gene are SGHRS and YFSETQ. V was pared by 0 bases and J by 5 bases, with 5 bases of the junction left unmatched. The CDR3 has 14 residues. DNA of the CDR3: TGCGCCAGCAGCTTGGATCCGGGAGGAAACGAGCAGTACTTC. Residues: CASSLDPGGNEQYF. Together with reference TRBV5-1 and TRBJ2-7, the CDR3 gives the full variable domain: KAGVTQTPRYLIKTRGQQVTLSCSPISGHRSVSWYQQTPGQGLQFLFEYFSETQRNKGNFPGRFSGRQFSNSRSEMNVSTLELGDSALYLCASSLDPGGNEQYFGPGTRLTVT.

This clone was detected a few times. The chain combines TRBV2 with TRBJ1-1, with D uncertain. The CDR3 extends over 12 amino acids. Deletions cut 6 bases from V and 7 bases from J, with 12 bases between. Germline CDR1 is SNHLY and CDR2 is FYNNEI. DNA of the CDR3: TGTGCCAGCAGCAACGGACCTGTTGAAGCTTTCTTT. It specifies CASSNGPVEAFF.

This clone was detected only once. This chain uses TRBV7-8 with TRBJ1-5; 7 bases line up with TRBD1. Germline CDR1 SGHVS, CDR2 FQNEAQ. The V gene end was trimmed by 5 bases and the J gene end by 3 bases; junction bases not matched to a gene: 7. The CDR3 spans 15 residues. CDR3: CASSKTGILNQPQHF. The CDR3 coding sequence is TGTGCCAGCAGCAAGACAGGGATACTCAATCAGCCCCAGCATTTT.

This chain links TRBV19 with TRBJ2-2; D perhaps matches TRBD2 (5 bases). The CDR3 runs to 13 residues. The V end lost 1 base, the J end lost 5 bases, and 5 bases lay between the germline ends. The V gene's germline CDR1 is LNHDA and CDR2 SQIVND (reference sequence). As DNA, the CDR3 is TGTGCCAGTAGTATAGGAGGGACCGGGGAGCTGTTTTTT. Translating gives CASSIGGTGELFF. Filled out from reference TRBV19 and TRBJ2-2, the complete variable domain reads DGGITQSPKYLFRKEGQNVTLSCEQNLNHDAMYWYRQDPGQGLRLIYYSQIVNDFQKGDIAEGYSVSREKKESFPLTVTSAQKNPTAFYLCASSIGGTGELFFGEGSRLTVL.

CDR3 sequence (DNA): TGTGCCAGCAGGTTAATGGGGACTAGCCGATACGAGCAGTACTTC. Translation: CASRLMGTSRYEQYF. The chain joins TRBV2 to TRBJ2-7, with TRBD2 matching over 9 bases. Germline CDR1 is SNHLY and CDR2 is FYNNEI. V shed 6 bases and J 4 bases; nucleotides not matched to a gene: 10. CDR3 length: 15 amino acids.

This clone was seen just once. The chain joins TRBV18 to TRBJ2-5; tentative D call: TRBD1 (5 bases). The V and J ends lost 3 bases and 2 bases respectively, with 7 bases between them. The CDR3 length is 13 residues. Germline values: CDR1 KGHSH, CDR2 LQKENI. The CDR3 loop reads CASSPTAQETQYF. In DNA form, the CDR3 reads TGTGCCAGCTCACCGACAGCACAAGAGACCCAGTACTTC.

This chain connects TRBV7-2 to TRBJ1-1, with 10 bases that match TRBD1. Germline trimming cut 5 bases from V and 1 base from J; bases unmatched to any gene: 4. CDR1 is SGHTA, CDR2 FQGNSA, per germline. The CDR3 covers 15 residues. CDR3 DNA: TGTGCCAGCAGCATTGGGACAGGGGAGAACACTGAAGCTTTCTTT. Translated: CASSIGTGENTEAFF.

The rearrangement links TRBV18 to TRBJ2-1, with D perhaps TRBD2 (5 bases). CDR1 KGHSH and CDR2 LQKENI come from the germline V gene. The CDR3 consists of 14 residues. Trimming left V 4 bases short and J 4 bases short, with 11 bases between. The CDR3 here is CASSLSGLYNEQFF. In nucleotides, the CDR3 is TGTGCCAGCTCACTTAGTGGACTGTACAATGAGCAGTTCTTC.

The rearrangement joins TRBV7-9 to TRBJ2-2; D gene ambiguous. Trimming removed 3 bases at V and 5 bases at J, with 13 bases between. CDR1 and CDR2 (germline): SEHNR, FQNEAQ (reference sequence). The CDR3 totals 15 residues. The CDR3 spells CASSFVSQNTGELFF. DNA for the CDR3: TGTGCCAGCAGCTTTGTCAGCCAGAATACCGGGGAGCTGTTTTTT.

This clone was picked up one time. The chain combines TRBV6-5 with TRBJ1-2; 7 positions match TRBD1. From germline, CDR1 is MNHEY and CDR2 SVGAGI. CDR3 length equals 15 residues. V was clipped by 5 bases and J by 4 bases; unmatched bases: 10. As DNA, the CDR3 is TGTGCCAGCAGTCCGACCGGGACAGCTTTCTATGGCTACACCTTC. The encoded protein is CASSPTGTAFYGYTF.

J is TRBJ1-5 and V is TRBV9; D gene uncertain. This CDR3 is built from 14 residues. The ends were cut back, 4 bases at V and 7 bases at J, with 15 bases in the middle. Germline CDR1 reads SGDLS; CDR2 reads YYNGEE. CDR3 sequence: CASSPFGQPQPQHF. Written as DNA, the CDR3 is TGTGCCAGCAGCCCGTTTGGGCAGCCGCAGCCCCAGCATTTT.

V gene TRBV5-1 combines with J gene TRBJ2-5; 9 nucleotides match TRBD1. The ends lost 2 bases at V and 1 base at J; junction bases unmatched: 6. Germline-derived CDR1 and CDR2 are SGHRS and YFSETQ. CDR3 length: 16 amino acids. Written as DNA, the CDR3 is TGCGCCAGCAGCTTTTACAGGGGGCGCACCCAAGAGACCCAGTACTTC. It is translated as CASSFYRGRTQETQYF.

CDR3 residues: CASSLGRDQPQHF. The CDR3 nucleotides read TGTGCCAGCAGCTTAGGGAGAGATCAGCCCCAGCATTTT. This chain joins TRBV7-3 and TRBJ1-5, with D hard to call. CDR1 is SGHTA, CDR2 FQGTGA, per germline. This CDR3 has 13 amino acids. Between the trimmed V and J ends, which lost 2 bases and 5 bases, there was a span of 7 bases.

This clone was seen once. V gene TRBV28 combines with J gene TRBJ2-3; 10 positions agree with TRBD2. CDR3 length: 14 amino acids. V dropped 8 bases and J dropped 3; count of bases not matched to a gene: 5. Germline-derived CDR1 and CDR2 are MDHEN and SYDVKM. Written as DNA, the CDR3 is TGTGCCAGCCGTAGCGGGAGGTCGACAGATACGCAGTATTTT. Protein sequence: CASRSGRSTDTQYF.